This T cell receptor (beta chain) comes out of a study of blood T cell repertoires in COVID-19. Study as a whole: Italy, Spain and the United States were the sources of the convalescent and acute COVID-19 samples. PBMCs, B-cell-depleted T cells, or T cells were the source of the cDNA or gDNA that made up the material.

In the study's own analysis: Scientists estimated how many nucleated cells there were by amplifying reference gene primers. This table comes from immunoSEQ multiplex PCR, and its TCRdb copy is limited to in-frame clones, with some not included. That table gives V, J and clone size, and the DNA gave D and trimming. The table has roughly 100,000 clones, about nine tenths seen once; the top ten hold about a sixth. The V gene's germline CDR1 is SNHLY and CDR2 FYNNEI. This CDR3 is built from 15 residues. Trimming removed 5 bases from V and 6 bases from J; junction bases left unmatched: 2. The sample taken for sequencing was peripheral blood. The receptor's source is a woman of 80 years or more in a cohort sampled during active COVID-19. The chain has TRBV2 and TRBJ2-1; 15 positions match TRBD2. Here the CDR3 reads CASSWTSGRGNEQFF. Here the CDR3 DNA reads TGTGCCAGCAGTTGGACTAGCGGGAGGGGCAATGAGCAGTTCTTC.